Shown below are 10 T cell receptor beta chains from a single sample sequenced in a study of spatial heterogeneity in lung cancer. MiXCR was run by TCRdb on the 5' RACE reads, yielding one entry per CDR3 protein. Of about 120,000 distinct CDR3 sequences listed, less than 15% are singletons. Time point reported: blood at routine non-recurrence follow-up after resection. Sequencing covered unsorted whole RNA taken from tumor, nontumor lung or frozen PBMC. The sequenced sample was PBMCs, obtained at follow-up. These receptors came from a male donor with early-stage non-small cell lung cancer.

This clonotype was counted a few times. The chain carries TRBV14 and TRBJ1-1, with D hard to call. V gave up 4 bases and J gave up 10 bases, with 19 bases separating them. The germline V gene has CDR1 SGHDN and CDR2 FVKESK. The CDR3 is 14 amino acids. This CDR3 reads CASSPNREAVSAFF. Here the CDR3 DNA reads TGTGCCAGCAGCCCCAATCGTGAGGCAGTTTCAGCTTTCTTT.

This clonotype appeared many times. This chain joins TRBV5-1 and TRBJ2-5; maybe TRBD1 (6 bases). Per germline, CDR1 SGHRS and CDR2 YFSETQ. V shed 5 bases and J shed 5 bases, with 16 bases lying between them. This CDR3 region has 14 residues. The CDR3 region has the DNA TGCGCCAGCAGGATCGCAGGGGTTCGGGAGACCCAGTACTTC. Amino acid sequence: CASRIAGVRETQYF.

This clonotype was seen repeatedly, ten times or more. The rearrangement joins TRBV10-3 to TRBJ1-1; 9 nucleotides match TRBD1. The CDR3 is made up of 16 amino acids. Germline V lookup: CDR1 ENHRY, CDR2 SYGVKD. Losses at the gene ends were 10 bases for V and 0 bases for J; bases not matched to a gene: 12. The CDR3 sequence: CATKPGQGVMNTEAFF. DNA for the CDR3: TGTGCCACCAAACCGGGACAGGGAGTCATGAACACTGAAGCTTTCTTT.

This clonotype was picked up a small number of times. The V and J genes are TRBV7-2 and TRBJ1-5; a possible D gene is TRBD1 (5 bases). This CDR3 region has 15 residues. V lost 0 bases, J lost 6 bases, and 12 bases lay in between. Germline loops: CDR1 SGHTA, CDR2 FQGNSA. The CDR3 protein is CASSLAPGRTQPQHF. CDR3 sequence (DNA): TGTGCCAGCAGCTTAGCGCCAGGGCGGACTCAGCCCCAGCATTTT.

The V gene is TRBV18, the J gene TRBJ1-1, with 9 bases matching TRBD1. The CDR3 contains 16 residues. Germline V gives CDR1 KGHSH, CDR2 LQKENI. V gave up 3 bases and J gave up 6 bases; unmatched junction bases: 11. The CDR3 DNA follows: TGTGCCAGCTCACCGACGGGACAGGGAAATATCGCTGAAGCTTTCTTT. Its protein product is CASSPTGQGNIAEAFF.

This clonotype was picked up a small number of times. The chain couples TRBV11-2 to TRBJ2-7; D may match TRBD1 or TRBD2 (8 bases each). This CDR3 is built from 16 residues. Germline loops: CDR1 SGHAT, CDR2 FQNNGV. Trimming removed 5 bases at V and 5 bases at J, with 22 bases between. In DNA form, the CDR3 reads TGTGCCAGCAGCGCGGGACAGGCTCCCGGGGGGGACGAGCAGTACTTC. Encoded protein: CASSAGQAPGGDEQYF. The full variable domain, with the rest looked up from reference TRBV11-2 and TRBJ2-7, is EAGVAQSPRYKIIEKRQSVAFWCNPISGHATLYWYQQILGQGPKLLIQFQNNGVVDDSQLPKDRFSAERLKGVDSTLKIQPAKLEDSAVYLCASSAGQAPGGDEQYFGPGTRLTVT.

Only a few counts were recorded for this clonotype. The rearrangement links TRBV20-1 to TRBJ1-1; 11 nucleotides line up with TRBD1. After removal of 6 bases from V and 0 bases from J, the junction contained 6 bases not matched to a gene. This CDR3 is built from 15 residues. The V gene's germline CDR1 is DFQATT and CDR2 SNEGSKA (reference sequence). The CDR3 spells CSAPGDRGLNTEAFF. CDR3 DNA sequence: TGCAGTGCCCCCGGGGACAGGGGGTTGAACACTGAAGCTTTCTTT.

The J gene is TRBJ2-7, the V gene TRBV12-3 or TRBV12-4, with 7 bases identical to TRBD1. The CDR3 has 14 amino acids. The V segment lost 3 bases and the J segment 3 bases; nucleotides outside the gene matches: 5. The CDR3 DNA is TGTGCCAGCAGTTTCAAGGGACAGAACTACGAGCAGTACTTC. It translates to CASSFKGQNYEQYF.

This chain joins TRBV2 and TRBJ2-4; D not certain. Germline lookup yields CDR1 SNHLY and CDR2 FYNNEI. This CDR3 has 13 residues. The germline V and J ends were trimmed by 11 bases and 2 bases, with 13 bases remaining between them. The CDR3 DNA reads as TGTGCCGTCCTCTCTGGGTCCAAAAACATTCAGTACTTC. It yields the protein CAVLSGSKNIQYF.

This chain joins TRBV2 and TRBJ1-4; 9 bases line up with TRBD1. The V and J ends lost 1 base and 8 bases, in that order; junction bases with no gene match: 5. Per the germline V gene, CDR1 is SNHLY and CDR2 is FYNNEI. The CDR3 runs to 15 residues. The CDR3 nucleotides read TGTGCCAGCAGTGAAGGGTACAGGGGGCAGGAAAAACTGTTTTTT. It encodes CASSEGYRGQEKLFF.